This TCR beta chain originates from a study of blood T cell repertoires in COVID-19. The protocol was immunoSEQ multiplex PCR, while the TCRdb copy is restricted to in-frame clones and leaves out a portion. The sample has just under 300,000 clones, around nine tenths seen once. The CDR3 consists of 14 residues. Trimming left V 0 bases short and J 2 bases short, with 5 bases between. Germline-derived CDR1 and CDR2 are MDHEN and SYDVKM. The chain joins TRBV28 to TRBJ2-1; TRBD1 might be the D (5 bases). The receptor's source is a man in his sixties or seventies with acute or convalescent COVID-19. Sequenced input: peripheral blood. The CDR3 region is CASSLWDTYNEQFF. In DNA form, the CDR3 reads TGTGCCAGCAGTTTATGGGACACCTACAATGAGCAGTTCTTC.